The TCR beta chain described here comes from a study of T cell changes during pregnancy in multiple sclerosis. Assay: immunoSEQ multiplex PCR; the TCRdb copy retains only in-frame clones and omits some. The data hold tens of thousands of clones, with roughly 93% observed a single time. The CDR3 runs 12 residues. With V trimmed by 8 bases and J by 4 bases, 4 bases remained unmatched. Germline V lookup: CDR1 MNHNY, CDR2 SVGAGI (reference sequence). The chain uses TRBV6-6 and TRBJ1-1, with 7 bases lining up with TRBD1. Sequenced here: CD8+ T cells from peripheral blood mononuclear cells, sampled in the first trimester of pregnancy. This sequence originates from a female donor with multiple sclerosis, enrolled in a pregnancy study. The CDR3 DNA is TGTGCCAGCGGGACAGTCGCCACTGAAGCTTTCTTT. Translating it yields CASGTVATEAFF.